This T cell receptor (beta chain) was recovered during a study of blood T cell repertoires in COVID-19. Study-level information: COVID-19 samples collected from the United States, Italy and Spain covered acute and convalescent phases.

Per the original data handling: Reference gene primer amplification gave nucleated cell count estimates. The repertoire was sequenced with immunoSEQ multiplex PCR; TCRdb's copy has only in-frame clones and lacks some. Clonal size and the V and J genes are those of that table, whereas D and trimming came from the DNA. There are approximately 90,000 clones in the sample; 90% occur only once, and approximately 1.5% lies in the top ten. Germline V gene sequence: CDR1 GTSNPN, CDR2 SVGIG (reference sequence). The CDR3 runs 15 residues. Trimming cost V 0 bases and J 7 bases; bases outside gene matches: 8. This receptor was obtained from a man between 60 and 75 years old with acute or convalescent COVID-19. The chain joins TRBV30 to TRBJ1-4, with 7 positions matching TRBD1. Input material: peripheral blood. The CDR3 coding sequence is TGTGCCTGGAGTGTAGAGGGGGCTAGGACTGAAAAACTGTTTTTT. It specifies CAWSVEGARTEKLFF.